Listed below are T cell receptor beta chains from one sample, sequenced in a study of T-cell memory formation after mild COVID-19. TCRdb reprocessed the 5' RACE reads via MiXCR and lists one record per CDR3 protein. Among around 180,000 distinct CDR3 sequences listed, 15% to 20% were seen once. Sequencing was carried out using PBMCs or a T cell subset sorted from them (not recorded which). The source is an adult woman who had mild COVID-19 (a few samples of this study predate the infection). Cell type and time point are not known. Each CDR3 is given without its conserved first and last residue.

J gene,V gene,CDR3 protein
TRBJ1-3,TRBV18,ASSAIPTGRNTIY
TRBJ2-1,TRBV29-1,SVGQGGPSGQF
TRBJ2-7,TRBV5-1,ASTWTSVSYEQY
TRBJ2-5,TRBV5-1,ASSSQGIQETQY
TRBJ1-5,TRBV7-2,ASSSSGLAQH
TRBJ2-3,TRBV6-1,ASRNPVADTQY
TRBJ2-7,TRBV6-2/TRBV6-3,ASSLQGLYEQY
TRBJ2-3,TRBV7-9,ASSLGARVDTQY
TRBJ2-6,TRBV11-2,ASSFRDRGPGANVLT
TRBJ1-2,TRBV5-1,ASSSSGQGKYYGYT
TRBJ2-3,TRBV7-9,ASSFGGRSTDTQY
TRBJ2-1,TRBV30,AWSVGSTSYNEQF
TRBJ2-1,TRBV12-3/TRBV12-4,ASSLKFHEQF
TRBJ2-1,TRBV7-9,ASSLAATDSGNEQF
TRBJ1-1,TRBV29-1,SVVANTEAF
TRBJ2-5,TRBV5-5,ASSPSGRRETQY
TRBJ1-2,TRBV5-5,ASRLGTAPYGYT
TRBJ2-7,TRBV5-6,ASSSGQVLSRQY
TRBJ2-3,TRBV9,ASRGGTTDTQY
TRBJ2-1,TRBV6-6,ASSQAPYSNYNEQF
TRBJ2-5,TRBV24-1,ATSDPTGSRGETQY
TRBJ1-5,TRBV19,ASTDQGFGNQPQH
TRBJ2-7,TRBV5-4,ASSQMDRTYEQY
TRBJ1-3,TRBV12-3/TRBV12-4,ASKLGTGGNTIY
TRBJ2-1,TRBV7-8,ASSRLGLADSYNEQF
TRBJ1-1,TRBV5-1,ASTGGLNTEAF
TRBJ1-5,TRBV9,ASRPADRDSNQPQH
TRBJ2-7,TRBV7-2,ASSSPRDEQY
TRBJ2-1,TRBV12-3/TRBV12-4,ASSPRGGAYNEQF
TRBJ2-7,TRBV4-1,ASSLPGRGYEQY
TRBJ1-1,TRBV4-3,ASSQDRNSRAF
TRBJ1-5,TRBV20-1,SAIANGAFGNQPQH
TRBJ2-1,TRBV6-5,ASSQAGGIGF
TRBJ2-5,TRBV7-7,ASSLDITTETQY
TRBJ2-4,TRBV7-2,ASSSNPGTSGPYSKNIQY
TRBJ1-5,TRBV9,ASSEGSLANQPQH
TRBJ2-7,TRBV11-2,ASSQGLAYEQY
TRBJ2-2,TRBV7-3,ASSVGVGGGELF
TRBJ2-5,TRBV9,ASSVEGVGETQY
TRBJ1-2,TRBV30,AWSTGTRNYGYT